Listed below are T cell receptor beta chains from one sample, sequenced in a study of cytomegalovirus exposure and HLA in healthy donors. Libraries were prepared by immunoSEQ multiplex PCR; TCRdb keeps only in-frame clonotypes and omits some of them. The repertoire holds about 130,000 clones, about four fifths seen once, with 4.5% to 5.5% in the top ten. The sequencing input was PBMCs. The receptors originated from a man in his thirties or forties in good health and CMV-seronegative. Both conserved end residues are part of each CDR3. A D gene is named only where the DNA matches it firmly. Only part of the rows carry a size: once, few, many, or a class if the clone is expanded.

v_call	clone_size	d_call	cdr3_length	j_call	cdr3_aa	cdr3_nt
TRBV18	NA	TRBD1	15	TRBJ2-1	CASSRTGTGDDEQFF	TGTGCCAGCTCACGAACCGGGACAGGGGACGATGAGCAGTTCTTC
TRBV5-1	NA	TRBD2	16	TRBJ2-1	CASSWSLSGSYNEQFF	TGCGCCAGCAGCTGGTCTCTTAGCGGGTCCTACAATGAGCAGTTCTTC
TRBV30	NA	TRBD2	15	TRBJ2-2	CAWSTGVAGAGELFF	TGTGCCTGGTCGACCGGGGTAGCGGGAGCCGGGGAGCTGTTTTTT
TRBV5-1	NA	NA	13	TRBJ2-3	CASKQGSTDTQYF	TGCGCCAGCAAGCAGGGGAGCACAGATACGCAGTATTTT
TRBV19	NA	TRBD1	18	TRBJ1-3	CASSILSVGQGAGNTIYF	TGTGCCAGTAGTATTTTATCCGTTGGACAGGGGGCTGGAAACACCATATATTTT
TRBV28	NA	TRBD1	15	TRBJ2-5	CASSPTGKSQETQYF	TGTGCCAGCAGCCCGACAGGGAAGTCCCAAGAGACCCAGTACTTC
TRBV18	NA	NA	19	TRBJ1-4	CASSPRPPRLHATNEKLFF	TGTGCCAGCTCACCACGCCCCCCCAGACTACACGCAACTAATGAAAAACTGTTTTTT
TRBV4-2	NA	TRBD1	17	TRBJ2-7	CASSQAWGGTGATEQYF	TGTGCCAGCAGCCAGGCCTGGGGGGGGACAGGGGCCACCGAGCAGTACTTC
TRBV5-6	NA	NA	16	TRBJ2-6	CASSPPRGPGANVLTF	TGTGCCAGCAGCCCCCCTAGGGGCCCTGGGGCCAACGTCCTGACTTTC
TRBV5-1	NA	NA	14	TRBJ2-1	CASSTLTGYNEQFF	TGCGCCAGCAGCACACTGACTGGATACAATGAGCAGTTCTTC
TRBV5-1	NA	NA	16	TRBJ1-1	CASSSDSYRENTEAFF	TGCGCCAGCAGCTCCGACTCCTACAGGGAGAACACTGAAGCTTTCTTT
TRBV7-9	NA	TRBD1	17	TRBJ2-7	CASSFLRDRGRGDEQYF	TGTGCCAGCAGCTTCCTCCGGGACAGGGGGCGCGGGGACGAGCAGTACTTC
TRBV2	few	TRBD1	13	TRBJ1-5	CASSGTGYQPQHF	TGTGCCAGCAGTGGGACAGGCTATCAGCCCCAGCATTTT
TRBV7-9	NA	NA	12	TRBJ2-7	CASIYPTGEQYF	TGTGCCAGCATCTACCCGACTGGCGAGCAGTACTTC
TRBV5-1	NA	NA	12	TRBJ2-3	CASTQNTDTQYF	TGCGCCAGCACTCAGAACACAGATACGCAGTATTTT
TRBV7-6	few	NA	13	TRBJ1-4	CASSLEPPGKLFF	TGTGCCAGCAGCTTAGAACCTCCGGGAAAACTGTTTTTT
TRBV5-6	few	NA	15	TRBJ2-3	CASSLGRGLTDTQYF	TGTGCCAGCAGCTTGGGTAGGGGGTTAACAGATACGCAGTATTTT
TRBV6-5	NA	TRBD1	16	TRBJ1-4	CASSYSLTGSDEKLFF	TGTGCCAGCAGTTACTCCTTGACAGGGTCGGATGAAAAACTGTTTTTT
TRBV15	few	TRBD1	15	TRBJ1-6	CATTPGGSYNSPLHF	TGTGCCACCACCCCAGGGGGATCCTATAATTCACCCCTCCACTTT
TRBV10-3	NA	TRBD2	13	TRBJ2-3	CAIQGRETDTQYF	TGTGCCATCCAAGGGCGGGAGACAGATACGCAGTATTTT
TRBV11-2	NA	NA	15	TRBJ2-1	CASSTTRAALDEQFF	TGTGCCAGCTCTACCACTCGCGCCGCCCTGGATGAGCAGTTCTTC
TRBV6-1	NA	TRBD2	15	TRBJ2-1	CASKFAGVAYNEQFF	TGTGCCAGCAAATTTGCGGGGGTCGCCTACAATGAGCAGTTCTTC
TRBV6-5	NA	NA	13	TRBJ2-3	CASRRGFTDTQYF	TGTGCCAGCAGACGGGGTTTCACAGATACGCAGTATTTT
TRBV27	NA	NA	14	TRBJ1-1	CASSFSVWSTEAFF	TGTGCCAGCAGTTTCTCGGTTTGGAGCACTGAAGCTTTCTTT
TRBV6-1	few	TRBD2	15	TRBJ2-1	CASQLAGSSYNEQFF	TGTGCCAGCCAATTAGCGGGATCATCCTACAATGAGCAGTTCTTC
TRBV5-4	NA	NA	11	TRBJ2-5	CASSSGGTQYF	TGTGCCAGCAGCTCCGGAGGGACCCAGTACTTC
TRBV18	NA	NA	15	TRBJ1-5	CASSEAGGGYQPQHF	TGTGCCAGCTCCGAGGCGGGGGGCGGATATCAGCCCCAGCATTTT
TRBV19	NA	TRBD2	18	TRBJ2-1	CASTPGGTSGGLYNEQFF	TGTGCCAGTACCCCAGGGGGGACTAGCGGGGGCCTTTACAATGAGCAGTTCTTC
TRBV10-3	NA	NA	13	TRBJ1-2	CAISGSGRDPYTF	TGTGCCATCAGTGGGTCGGGGCGCGATCCCTACACCTTC
TRBV5-1	NA	NA	15	TRBJ2-2	CASSWRGSNTGELFF	TGCGCCAGCAGCTGGAGGGGTTCGAACACCGGGGAGCTGTTTTTT
TRBV5-1	once	TRBD1	15	TRBJ1-5	CASRAGTADNQPQHF	TGCGCCAGCAGAGCCGGGACAGCGGACAATCAGCCCCAGCATTTT
TRBV9	few	TRBD2	16	TRBJ2-7	CASSVGLAGADGKQYF	TGTGCCAGCAGCGTGGGACTAGCGGGAGCCGATGGCAAGCAGTACTTC
TRBV9	once	NA	16	TRBJ2-1	CASSPNSKPSYNEQFF	TGTGCCAGCAGTCCTAACTCGAAGCCCTCCTACAATGAGCAGTTCTTC
TRBV7-8	NA	TRBD1	16	TRBJ2-3	CASSWRTGEWTDTQYF	TGTGCCAGCAGCTGGCGGACAGGGGAGTGGACAGATACGCAGTATTTT
TRBV11-2	NA	NA	11	TRBJ2-5	CASSQQETQYF	TGTGCCAGCAGCCAACAAGAGACCCAGTACTTC
TRBV6-1	medium-sized	TRBD1	14	TRBJ2-1	CASSDWDRGYEQFF	TGTGCCAGCAGTGATTGGGACAGGGGCTATGAGCAGTTCTTC
TRBV5-1	NA	TRBD2	19	TRBJ2-7	CASSPYPGLAGGGSYEQYF	TGCGCCAGCAGCCCCTACCCGGGACTAGCGGGAGGCGGCTCCTACGAGCAGTACTTC
TRBV7-6	NA	TRBD1	14	TRBJ2-7	CASSLPPTGDEQYF	TGTGCCAGCAGCTTACCTCCTACAGGGGACGAGCAGTACTTC
TRBV10-3	NA	NA	13	TRBJ2-7	CAISNAGTYEQYF	TGTGCCATCAGTAATGCGGGCACCTACGAGCAGTACTTC
TRBV6-5	NA	TRBD1	14	TRBJ2-7	CASSLRDSSYEQYF	TGTGCCAGCAGCCTCAGGGACAGCTCCTACGAGCAGTACTTC
TRBV28	NA	NA	16	TRBJ2-7	CASSPRPGGLLYEQYF	TGTGCCAGCAGTCCCCGGCCAGGGGGGCTTCTGTACGAGCAGTACTTC
TRBV29-1	few	NA	13	TRBJ1-3	CSVDESSGNTIYF	TGCAGCGTTGATGAGTCGTCTGGAAACACCATATATTTT
TRBV7-8	few	NA	13	TRBJ1-1	CASSKRRSTEAFF	TGTGCCAGCAGCAAACGCCGGAGCACTGAAGCTTTCTTT
TRBV19	NA	NA	16	TRBJ1-4	CASTEPGGLDGEKLFF	TGTGCCAGTACCGAGCCGGGAGGGCTCGATGGTGAAAAACTGTTTTTT
TRBV5-1	NA	NA	15	TRBJ1-4	CASRSQGLTNEKLFF	TGCGCCAGCAGGTCCCAGGGACTTACTAATGAAAAACTGTTTTTT
TRBV2	NA	NA	16	TRBJ1-5	CASSGGGQRSNQPQHF	TGTGCCAGCAGTGGGGGGGGGCAACGTAGCAATCAGCCCCAGCATTTT
TRBV27	NA	TRBD1	13	TRBJ2-7	CASSSYRDRDSYF	TGTGCCAGCAGTTCGTACCGGGACAGGGACTCGTACTTC
TRBV6-6	NA	NA	14	TRBJ1-1	CASSYPSGNTEAFF	TGTGCCAGCAGTTACCCTAGCGGGAACACTGAAGCTTTCTTT
TRBV6-5	NA	TRBD1	14	TRBJ1-1	CASSPGQGYTEAFF	TGTGCCAGCAGCCCAGGACAGGGGTACACTGAAGCTTTCTTT